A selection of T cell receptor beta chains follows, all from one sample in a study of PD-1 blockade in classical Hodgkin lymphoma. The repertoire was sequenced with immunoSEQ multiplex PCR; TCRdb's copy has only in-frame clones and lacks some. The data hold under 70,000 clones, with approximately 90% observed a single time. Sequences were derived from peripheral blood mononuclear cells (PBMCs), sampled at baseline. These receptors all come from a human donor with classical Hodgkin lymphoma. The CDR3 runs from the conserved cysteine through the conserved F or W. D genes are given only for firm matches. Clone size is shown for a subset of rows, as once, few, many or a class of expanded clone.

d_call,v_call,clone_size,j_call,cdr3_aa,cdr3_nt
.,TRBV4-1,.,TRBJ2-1,CASKRSGQSSYNEQFF,TGCGCCAGCAAGAGGTCGGGACAAAGCTCCTACAATGAGCAGTTCTTC
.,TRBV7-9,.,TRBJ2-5,CASSSWAGQETQYF,TGTGCCAGCAGCTCTTGGGCAGGTCAAGAGACCCAGTACTTC
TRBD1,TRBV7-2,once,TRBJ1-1,CASSLDYTGGFGTEAFF,TGTGCCAGCAGCTTAGATTATACAGGGGGGTTTGGCACTGAAGCTTTCTTT
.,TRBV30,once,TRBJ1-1,CAWRKAGATEAFF,TGTGCCTGGAGAAAGGCTGGGGCCACTGAAGCTTTCTTT
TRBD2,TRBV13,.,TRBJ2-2,CASSLTGTSVIGELFF,TGTGCCAGCAGCTTAACCGGGACTAGCGTTATCGGGGAGCTGTTTTTT
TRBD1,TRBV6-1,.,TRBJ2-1,CASRGGQGLNEQFF,TGTGCCAGCAGAGGAGGACAGGGATTGAATGAGCAGTTCTTC
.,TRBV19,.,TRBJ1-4,CASSASDRGTNEKLFF,TGTGCCAGTAGTGCCTCGGACCGAGGAACCAATGAAAAACTGTTTTTT
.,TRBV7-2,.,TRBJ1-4,CASSPRDTATNEKLFF,TGTGCCAGCAGCCCCCGGGACACCGCAACTAATGAAAAACTGTTTTTT
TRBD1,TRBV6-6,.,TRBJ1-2,CASSSDRDGGYTF,TGTGCCAGCAGTTCTGACAGGGACGGTGGCTACACCTTC
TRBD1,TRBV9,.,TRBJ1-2,CASSVEEGAGYGYTF,TGTGCCAGCAGCGTAGAAGAGGGGGCTGGCTATGGCTACACCTTC
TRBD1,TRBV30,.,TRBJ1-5,CASSGQGDQPQHF,TGTGCCTCCTCAGGACAGGGGGATCAGCCCCAGCATTTT
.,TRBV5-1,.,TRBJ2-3,CASSAPTDRYGTDTQYF,TGCGCCAGCAGCGCGCCGACTGACAGGTACGGCACAGATACGCAGTATTTT
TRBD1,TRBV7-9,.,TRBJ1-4,CASSYGQGVTNEKLFF,TGTGCCAGCAGCTACGGACAGGGGGTGACTAATGAAAAACTGTTTTTT
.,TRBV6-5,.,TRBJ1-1,CASSSEANTEAFF,TGTGCCAGCAGTTCGGAGGCGAACACTGAAGCTTTCTTT
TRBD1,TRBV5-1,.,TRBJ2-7,CASRWVGQGDEQYF,TGCGCCAGCAGGTGGGTAGGTCAGGGGGACGAGCAGTACTTC
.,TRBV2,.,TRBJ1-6,CASSEAYNSPLHF,TGTGCCAGCAGTGAAGCCTATAATTCACCCCTCCACTTT
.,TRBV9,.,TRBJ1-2,CASSIGGVEGGYTF,TGTGCCAGCAGCATCGGGGGCGTGGAGGGTGGCTACACCTTC
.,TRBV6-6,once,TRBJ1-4,CASSRSPTNEKLFF,TGTGCCAGCTCCAGGTCTCCAACTAATGAAAAACTGTTTTTT
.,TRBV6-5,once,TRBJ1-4,CASSYGTGLNEKLFF,TGTGCCAGCAGTTATGGTACCGGGCTTAATGAAAAACTGTTTTTT
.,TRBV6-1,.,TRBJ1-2,CASSEAGSANYGYTF,TGTGCCAGCAGTGAAGCTGGCAGTGCTAACTATGGCTACACCTTC
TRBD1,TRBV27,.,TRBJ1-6,CASSLHSTGTDNSPLHF,TGTGCCAGCAGTTTGCACTCAACAGGGACAGATAATTCACCCCTCCACTTT
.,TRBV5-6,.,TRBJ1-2,CASSREFGDYGYTF,TGTGCCAGCAGCCGAGAGTTTGGGGACTATGGCTACACCTTC
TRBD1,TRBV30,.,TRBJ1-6,CAWSARTGANSPLHF,TGTGCCTGGAGTGCTAGGACAGGGGCTAATTCACCCCTCCACTTT
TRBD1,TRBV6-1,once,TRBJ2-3,CASSQGATDTQYF,TGTGCCAGCAGCCAGGGGGCAACAGATACGCAGTATTTT
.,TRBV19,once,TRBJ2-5,CASSIARGETQYF,TGTGCCAGTAGTATAGCGAGGGGAGAGACCCAGTACTTC
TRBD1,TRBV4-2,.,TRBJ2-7,CASSQSRDSRYEQYF,TGTGCCAGCAGCCAGTCCCGGGACAGCCGGTACGAGCAGTACTTC
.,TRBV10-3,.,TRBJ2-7,CAISESVTGRNEQYF,TGTGCCATCAGTGAGTCGGTTACAGGGAGAAACGAGCAGTACTTC
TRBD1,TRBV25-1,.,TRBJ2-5,CASMPQGAETQYF,TGTGCCAGCATGCCCCAGGGGGCAGAGACCCAGTACTTC
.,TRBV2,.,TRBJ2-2,CASSDLQMNTGELFF,TGTGCCAGCAGTGATTTACAGATGAACACCGGGGAGCTGTTTTTT
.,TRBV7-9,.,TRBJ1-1,CASSQMYTEAFF,TGTGCCAGCAGCCAGATGTACACTGAAGCTTTCTTT
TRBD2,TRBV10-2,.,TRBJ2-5,CASAAGTSGGARETQYF,TGCGCCAGCGCAGCTGGGACTAGCGGGGGGGCGAGGGAGACCCAGTACTTC
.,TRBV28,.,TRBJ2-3,CASSGVFADTQYF,TGTGCCAGCAGTGGCGTTTTTGCAGATACGCAGTATTTT
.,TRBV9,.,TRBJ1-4,CASSVDATNEKLFF,TGTGCCAGCAGCGTAGATGCAACTAATGAAAAACTGTTTTTT
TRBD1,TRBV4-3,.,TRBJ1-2,CASSQLQGAGYGYTF,TGCGCCAGCAGCCAACTACAGGGGGCCGGTTATGGCTACACCTTC
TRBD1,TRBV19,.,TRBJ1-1,CASSIAQGGRTEAFF,TGTGCCAGTAGTATAGCTCAGGGGGGGAGGACTGAAGCTTTCTTT
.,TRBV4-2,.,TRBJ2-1,CASSQDLRTANNEQFF,TGTGCCAGCAGCCAAGATCTTAGGACAGCTAACAATGAGCAGTTCTTC
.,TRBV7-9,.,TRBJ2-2,CASSLVQPGELFF,TGTGCCAGCAGCTTAGTTCAGCCCGGGGAGCTGTTTTTT
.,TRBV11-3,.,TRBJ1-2,CASSLDRTGSYGYTF,TGTGCCAGCAGCTTAGACCGGACGGGCTCCTATGGCTACACCTTC
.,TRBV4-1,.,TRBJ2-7,CASSPRDSYEQYF,TGCGCCAGCAGCCCCAGGGACTCCTACGAGCAGTACTTC
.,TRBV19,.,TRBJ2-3,CASSTGQYTDTQYF,TGTGCCAGTAGTACCGGACAGTACACAGATACGCAGTATTTT